This paragraph reports one T cell receptor (beta chain). Antigen: not known. This sample is part of a study of T-cell reconstitution after alpha-beta-depleted transplantation in children. Germline V gene data show CDR1 as SGHRS and CDR2 as YFSETQ. This CDR3 contains 14 residues. The V end was cut by 0 bases, the J end by 3 bases, with 7 bases between. As it was prepared, the TCRbeta library received unique molecular identifiers. TCRdb processed the PCR reads anew with MiXCR; each CDR3 protein has one entry. The table shows 610,000 or so distinct CDR3 sequences, with 25% to 30% occurring only once. Study-level findings and limits: From surviving recipient T cells and thymic progenitors came the high day-60 TCRbeta diversity observed in some patients. T cells produced anew were the main source of T-cell counts and diversity one year after transplant. Reports say that about two months after transplant, the alpha-beta T cells came out of several hundred graft clones that had expanded.

The receptor was isolated from a boy under three years old with Wiskott-Aldrich syndrome, due to receive a stem cell transplant. The sequenced sample was PBMCs, obtained before TCRalphabeta/CD19-depleted stem cell transplant. The gene calls are TRBV5-1 and TRBJ1-3; D not resolved. CDR3 nucleotides: TGCGCCAGCAGCTTGGCTGGGAATGGAAACACCATATATTTT. Translated: CASSLAGNGNTIYF.